The rows below give T cell receptor beta chains drawn from one sample of a study of T cell responses to AZD1222 COVID-19 vaccine. Measured with immunoSEQ multiplex PCR; TCRdb has only the in-frame clones, and not every one. Among just under 95,000 clones listed, 86% were seen once. The sample here was peripheral blood, taken on day 0 of AZD1222 vaccination. The receptors originated from an adult in good health. Each CDR3 is given with its conserved first and last residue. A D gene is named only where the DNA matches it firmly. Where a row states a size, it is once, few, many or the class of an expanded clone; other rows omit it.

d_call: TRBD1; clone_size: -; j_call: TRBJ1-1; v_call: TRBV27; cdr3_nt: TGTGCCAGCAGTTCCGCGACAGGGGCCATGAACACTGAAGCTTTCTTT; cdr3_aa: CASSSATGAMNTEAFF
d_call: TRBD1; clone_size: -; j_call: TRBJ2-3; v_call: TRBV7-9; cdr3_nt: TGTGCCAGCAGCTCCGGGACAGGGCTTAACCTAGATACGCAGTATTTT; cdr3_aa: CASSSGTGLNLDTQYF
d_call: TRBD1; clone_size: -; j_call: TRBJ1-1; v_call: TRBV13; cdr3_nt: TGTGCCAGCAGCCGACGAACAGGGGGCGCCGCTGAAGCTTTCTTT; cdr3_aa: CASSRRTGGAAEAFF
d_call: -; clone_size: -; j_call: TRBJ2-5; v_call: TRBV6-5; cdr3_nt: TGTGCCACCCAAACCCGAGGCGGCAGGGAGACCCAGTACTTC; cdr3_aa: CATQTRGGRETQYF
d_call: -; clone_size: -; j_call: TRBJ1-3; v_call: TRBV19; cdr3_nt: TGTGCCAGTAGTATAGATCGGGCCTCCGGCGGTAGAAACACCATATATTTT; cdr3_aa: CASSIDRASGGRNTIYF
d_call: -; clone_size: -; j_call: TRBJ1-2; v_call: TRBV28; cdr3_nt: TGTGCCAGCGGGGCGGAACGTTATGGCTACACCTTC; cdr3_aa: CASGAERYGYTF
d_call: -; clone_size: -; j_call: TRBJ2-3; v_call: TRBV7-9; cdr3_nt: TGTGCCAGCAGCTTAGGGGTGGGAGGCACAGATACGCAGTATTTT; cdr3_aa: CASSLGVGGTDTQYF
d_call: -; clone_size: once; j_call: TRBJ1-4; v_call: TRBV6-5; cdr3_nt: TGTGCCAGCAGCCAGGTTAATGAAAAACTGTTTTTT; cdr3_aa: CASSQVNEKLFF
d_call: -; clone_size: -; j_call: TRBJ1-1; v_call: TRBV21-1; cdr3_nt: TGTGCCAGCAGCAAGGGCTTGGCGAACACTGAAGCTTTCTTT; cdr3_aa: CASSKGLANTEAFF
d_call: -; clone_size: -; j_call: TRBJ2-1; v_call: TRBV3-1/TRBV3-2; cdr3_nt: TGTGCCAGCAGCCAAGATTCGACGTCCGCACAGCAGTTCTTC; cdr3_aa: CASSQDSTSAQQFF
d_call: -; clone_size: -; j_call: TRBJ2-2; v_call: TRBV12-5; cdr3_nt: TGTGCTAGTGGTGCCTCCGGGACAACGAACACCGGGGAGCTGTTTTTT; cdr3_aa: CASGASGTTNTGELFF
d_call: -; clone_size: -; j_call: TRBJ2-7; v_call: TRBV6-1; cdr3_nt: TGTGCCAGCAGTGAAGCGCGATACGAGCAGTACTTC; cdr3_aa: CASSEARYEQYF
d_call: TRBD1; clone_size: -; j_call: TRBJ1-1; v_call: TRBV5-1; cdr3_nt: TGCGCCAGCAGCACGGGACAGGGGGGTATGAACACTGAAGCTTTCTTT; cdr3_aa: CASSTGQGGMNTEAFF
d_call: -; clone_size: -; j_call: TRBJ1-1; v_call: TRBV7-9; cdr3_nt: TGTGCCAGCAGCTTAGACGTGGGGTCTGAAGCTTTCTTT; cdr3_aa: CASSLDVGSEAFF
d_call: -; clone_size: -; j_call: TRBJ1-2; v_call: TRBV27; cdr3_nt: TGTGCCAGCAGGCTCGGGGGGGTAGGTGGCTACACCTTC; cdr3_aa: CASRLGGVGGYTF
d_call: -; clone_size: -; j_call: TRBJ2-3; v_call: TRBV10-3; cdr3_nt: TGTGCCATCAGTGGACGCGAGACAGCTAGCACAGATACGCAGTATTTT; cdr3_aa: CAISGRETASTDTQYF
d_call: TRBD2; clone_size: -; j_call: TRBJ2-5; v_call: TRBV2; cdr3_nt: TGTGCCAGCAGTGGGGGCACTAGCGGGGGAAGGGGGACCCAGTACTTC; cdr3_aa: CASSGGTSGGRGTQYF
d_call: -; clone_size: -; j_call: TRBJ2-7; v_call: TRBV6-6; cdr3_nt: TGTGCCACCCAGGGGTCCCCCTACGAGCAGTACTTC; cdr3_aa: CATQGSPYEQYF
d_call: -; clone_size: -; j_call: TRBJ2-1; v_call: TRBV7-2; cdr3_nt: TGTGCCAGCAGCCTCCCGGGTGGGGGGAATGAGCAGTTCTTC; cdr3_aa: CASSLPGGGNEQFF
d_call: -; clone_size: -; j_call: TRBJ1-2; v_call: TRBV27; cdr3_nt: TGTGCCAGAAACCCCTATGGCTACACCTTC; cdr3_aa: CARNPYGYTF
d_call: -; clone_size: -; j_call: TRBJ1-1; v_call: TRBV30; cdr3_nt: TGTGCCTGGAGTGGGGGCGCTGAAGCTTTCTTT; cdr3_aa: CAWSGGAEAFF
d_call: -; clone_size: -; j_call: TRBJ1-2; v_call: TRBV11-2; cdr3_nt: TGTGCCAGCAGCTTAGGGAGTGCCACGAAGGGGGGCTACACCTTC; cdr3_aa: CASSLGSATKGGYTF
d_call: TRBD1; clone_size: few; j_call: TRBJ1-1; v_call: TRBV10-2; cdr3_nt: TGCGCCAGCCTGATCTCGGGACAGCCTGAAGCTTTCTTT; cdr3_aa: CASLISGQPEAFF
d_call: -; clone_size: -; j_call: TRBJ2-3; v_call: TRBV6-4; cdr3_nt: TGTGCCAGCAGTAAGGAGGAAACAGATACGCAGTATTTT; cdr3_aa: CASSKEETDTQYF
d_call: -; clone_size: once; j_call: TRBJ1-3; v_call: TRBV5-5; cdr3_nt: TGTGCCAGCAGCTTAGGTTCAGGGGCTGGAAACACCATATATTTT; cdr3_aa: CASSLGSGAGNTIYF
d_call: -; clone_size: -; j_call: TRBJ1-5; v_call: TRBV12-3/TRBV12-4; cdr3_nt: TGTGCCAGCAGTTATCAGAGTCAGCCCCAGCATTTT; cdr3_aa: CASSYQSQPQHF
d_call: TRBD1; clone_size: -; j_call: TRBJ1-4; v_call: TRBV7-9; cdr3_nt: TGTGCCAGCAGCCGAGGTTGGGGACAGGGGTCGAGTGAAAAACTGTTTTTT; cdr3_aa: CASSRGWGQGSSEKLFF
d_call: TRBD1; clone_size: -; j_call: TRBJ1-2; v_call: TRBV10-2; cdr3_nt: TGCGCCAGCAGTGAGCCGGGGACAGCTAACTATGGCTACACCTTC; cdr3_aa: CASSEPGTANYGYTF
d_call: -; clone_size: -; j_call: TRBJ2-4; v_call: TRBV29-1; cdr3_nt: TGCAGCGTTGAGGGTCAGGGAAACATTCAGTACTTC; cdr3_aa: CSVEGQGNIQYF
d_call: TRBD1; clone_size: -; j_call: TRBJ2-7; v_call: TRBV11-3; cdr3_nt: TGTGCCAGCAGTCCAGGACAGGGAAACTCCTACGAGCAGTACTTC; cdr3_aa: CASSPGQGNSYEQYF
d_call: -; clone_size: -; j_call: TRBJ1-1; v_call: TRBV30; cdr3_nt: TGTGCCTGGAGTCGAAGGGAAGCTGAAGCTTTCTTT; cdr3_aa: CAWSRREAEAFF
d_call: TRBD2; clone_size: -; j_call: TRBJ2-1; v_call: TRBV4-2; cdr3_nt: TGTGCCAGCTCAGCGCCCCCCCCCGTAGCGGGCCAATACAATGAGCAGTTCTTC; cdr3_aa: CASSAPPPVAGQYNEQFF
d_call: -; clone_size: -; j_call: TRBJ2-1; v_call: TRBV10-1; cdr3_nt: TGCGCCAGCAGTGACGGGGGTTCCTACAATGAGCAGTTCTTC; cdr3_aa: CASSDGGSYNEQFF
d_call: -; clone_size: -; j_call: TRBJ2-3; v_call: TRBV7-2; cdr3_nt: TGTGCCAGCAGCCTAGCCCCTATGACTCCCAGGGGTGATACGCAGTATTTT; cdr3_aa: CASSLAPMTPRGDTQYF
d_call: -; clone_size: -; j_call: TRBJ1-5; v_call: TRBV7-2; cdr3_nt: TGTGCCAGCAGCTTAGCACGGCACAATCAGCCCCAGCATTTT; cdr3_aa: CASSLARHNQPQHF
d_call: -; clone_size: -; j_call: TRBJ1-1; v_call: TRBV27; cdr3_nt: TGTGCCAGCCCTAGGAGTCCAACCTTGAACACTGAAGCTTTCTTT; cdr3_aa: CASPRSPTLNTEAFF
d_call: -; clone_size: -; j_call: TRBJ1-4; v_call: TRBV7-9; cdr3_nt: TGTGCCAGCAGCTTAGCCGAGGGCAAACTGTTTTTT; cdr3_aa: CASSLAEGKLFF
d_call: TRBD1; clone_size: -; j_call: TRBJ2-7; v_call: TRBV5-1; cdr3_nt: TGCGCCAGCAGCTGGGGACAGCGTCCCTACGAGCAGTACTTC; cdr3_aa: CASSWGQRPYEQYF
d_call: -; clone_size: -; j_call: TRBJ1-2; v_call: TRBV12-3/TRBV12-4; cdr3_nt: TGTGCCAGCAGTCGGACAGCTAACTATGGCTACACCTTC; cdr3_aa: CASSRTANYGYTF
d_call: TRBD2; clone_size: once; j_call: TRBJ2-7; v_call: TRBV7-2; cdr3_nt: TGTGCCAGCAGATCCGGACTAGCGGGAGGGCGTTCCTACGAGCAGTACTTC; cdr3_aa: CASRSGLAGGRSYEQYF
d_call: TRBD1; clone_size: -; j_call: TRBJ2-2; v_call: TRBV6-2/TRBV6-3; cdr3_nt: TGTGCCAGCAGTACAGGGGGTCGCACCGGGGAGCTGTTTTTT; cdr3_aa: CASSTGGRTGELFF
d_call: -; clone_size: -; j_call: TRBJ2-3; v_call: TRBV2; cdr3_nt: TGTGCCAGCAGTGAGGGGGTGTATACGCAGTATTTT; cdr3_aa: CASSEGVYTQYF
d_call: TRBD1; clone_size: few; j_call: TRBJ2-5; v_call: TRBV6-5; cdr3_nt: TGTGCCAGCAGTTACCGACAGGGGTGGCGGGAGACCCAGTACTTC; cdr3_aa: CASSYRQGWRETQYF
d_call: -; clone_size: -; j_call: TRBJ2-3; v_call: TRBV5-5; cdr3_nt: TGTGCCAGCAGGACCTCCGGGGCAGATACGCAGTATTTT; cdr3_aa: CASRTSGADTQYF
d_call: TRBD2; clone_size: -; j_call: TRBJ2-3; v_call: TRBV5-1; cdr3_nt: TGCGCCAGATCGGGACTAGCGGGGGGGCCCAGCACAGATACGCAGTATTTT; cdr3_aa: CARSGLAGGPSTDTQYF
d_call: TRBD2; clone_size: -; j_call: TRBJ2-7; v_call: TRBV7-2; cdr3_nt: TGTGCCAGCAGCTTGGGACTAGCAAACGAGCAGTACTTC; cdr3_aa: CASSLGLANEQYF
d_call: -; clone_size: few; j_call: TRBJ1-2; v_call: TRBV5-4; cdr3_nt: TGTGCCAGCAGCTTGGATACCGCCAACTATGGCTACACCTTC; cdr3_aa: CASSLDTANYGYTF
d_call: TRBD1; clone_size: -; j_call: TRBJ2-2; v_call: TRBV25-1; cdr3_nt: TGTGCCAGCAGTGATACTCACCAGGGGGCAGGCGGGGAGCTGTTTTTT; cdr3_aa: CASSDTHQGAGGELFF
d_call: TRBD1; clone_size: -; j_call: TRBJ1-2; v_call: TRBV6-1; cdr3_nt: TGTGCCAGCAGTGACCGACCGGGACAGGGGGCGCTTAACTATGGCTACACCTTC; cdr3_aa: CASSDRPGQGALNYGYTF